The T cell receptor (beta chain) described here comes from a study of early T cells in non-severe SARS-CoV-2 infection (dated by TCRdb to about 2021). The study in broad terms: Bulk RNA from unsorted whole blood was used for TCR sequencing, so alpha and beta chains could not be paired. Here is what the overall study found, with its caveats: VDJdb matching was skewed toward anti-spike CD8 responses and likely underestimated virus-specific expansions by missing private and CD4 specificities.

This clonotype was recorded at least ten times. What antigen it recognizes has not been identified. Nothing much larger sits one base from this clone, and base qualities are not available. Library generation was performed with 5' RACE. Sequencing took place on a NextSeq 500. To correct for sequencing error and PCR bias, the TCR library protocol tagged individual cDNA molecules with unique molecular identifiers. TCR alpha and beta chains were both sequenced, and the abundances of alpha and beta sequences in each sample were closely correlated with each other. On the study's bioinformatics: Decombinator V4 was used to annotate TCR sequences for V gene, J gene and CDR3. Expanded TCRs were defined as changing significantly between any two time points under a Poisson model with p below 0.0001. TCR abundances were normalised to the total number of TCRs sequenced per sample and were expressed as counts per million. VDJdb, accessed 1 November 2021, was searched for CMV, EBV and SARS-CoV-2 annotated TCRs, with TCRs annotated for multiple antigens excluded. TCRdb redid the processing of the public reads, applying fastp at Q25 and MiXCR, and retained in-frame beta chains. Records with the same CDR3 protein are collapsed into one entry carrying the most frequent genes and DNA. The V and J calls reflect TCRdb's pipeline rather than the authors' work. For this sample the table gives about 56,000 distinct CDR3 sequences, of which roughly a tenth were detected only once. The top ten hold 6.5% of the sample.

Set within a cohort of healthcare workers in London, UK, this nested case-control study involved weekly PCR testing of nasopharyngeal swabs along with blood sampling. Between 23 and 31 March 2020, the week of the UK lockdown, healthcare workers were enrolled and then followed up weekly for as long as 16 weeks. The sequencing input was whole blood. The TCR comes from an adult who was a healthcare worker with PCR-confirmed SARS-CoV-2 infection or an uninfected control (not recorded which).

The CDR3 protein sequence reads: CSVGHTNTGELFF. The sequenced DNA is TGCAGCGTGGGACACACGAACACCGGGGAGCTGTTTTTT. The chain uses TRBV29-1 and TRBJ2-2, and possibly TRBD1, on 6 matching bases. V is clipped by 6 bases and J by 0 bases, and the sequence between their germline boundaries is 8 bases long. CDR1 SQVTM and CDR2 ANQGSEA were looked up in the germline V gene. Taken from cysteine to phenylalanine, the CDR3 has 13 residues. The entry retains the CDR3 DNA only, 39 bases that are in frame from base 1.